This TCR beta chain derives from a study of blood T cell repertoires in COVID-19. Study-level information: COVID-19 samples, acute and convalescent, were from the United States, Italy and Spain. In each case, the material was cDNA or gDNA derived from T cells, B-cell-depleted T cells, or PBMCs.

Data came from immunoSEQ multiplex PCR; TCRdb stores just in-frame clones and leaves some out. The sample lists over 85,000 clones, roughly 90% seen once, with around 4.2% in the top ten. In Seattle, patients joined the study during active infection and were tracked longitudinally. Germline CDR1 reads SGHRS; CDR2 reads YFSETQ. The CDR3 runs to 14 residues. Trimming shortened V by 0 bases and J by 8 bases, and 11 bases separated the two germline ends. The sequenced sample consisted of peripheral blood. The genes are TRBV5-1 and TRBJ1-4; tentatively, D is TRBD1 (5 bases). This receptor was identified in a human donor with COVID-19, enrolled during active disease. The donor label of this sample is uncertain. The DNA of the CDR3 is TGCGCCAGCAGCTTGGCCCAGGGAAACGAAAAACTGTTTTTT. Its protein product is CASSLAQGNEKLFF.